This note documents a single T cell receptor beta chain sequence. Its antigen is not identified. How the authors handled the data: Sample-level TCR yields exhibited a median of about 96,000, with a range of 23,224 to 690,600. Each CDR3 protein gets one entry after TCRdb re-called the RACE reads with MiXCR. TCRdb's processing, not the study's, gives the V and J calls here. The sample has 300,000 to 450,000 distinct CDR3 sequences; 5.5% are singletons. Trimming stripped 0 bases from V and 3 bases from J, with 12 bases between. The CDR3 spans 15 residues. Germline values: CDR1 LGHNA, CDR2 YSLEER. The data were taken from a study of human T cells and chemical hapten exposure. The wider study: DPC at 2% was the sensitizing agent, placed on about 2 cm by about 2 cm of upper inner arm skin. Patients' scalps got diphenylcyclopropenone weekly throughout the approximately 25-week study.

Whole-study findings and limits: Expanded TCR counts at PT1 were positively correlated with the patch test score.

Time point described: pre-sensitization, week 0. As for treatment: therapeutic diphenylcyclopropenone sensitization with weekly scalp DPC. The sequenced sample was whole blood, obtained in connection with sensitization to the hapten diphenylcyclopropenone (DPC). This clonotype was sampled from a woman between 18 and 29 years old with alopecia areata. Some clones in this sample may be carry-over from other donors' samples. This chain uses TRBV4-3 with TRBJ2-7; weak D call: TRBD1 (5 bases). The CDR3 sequence: CASSQEAQGDYEQYF. The CDR3 DNA is TGCGCCAGCAGCCAAGAAGCCCAGGGCGACTACGAGCAGTACTTC.